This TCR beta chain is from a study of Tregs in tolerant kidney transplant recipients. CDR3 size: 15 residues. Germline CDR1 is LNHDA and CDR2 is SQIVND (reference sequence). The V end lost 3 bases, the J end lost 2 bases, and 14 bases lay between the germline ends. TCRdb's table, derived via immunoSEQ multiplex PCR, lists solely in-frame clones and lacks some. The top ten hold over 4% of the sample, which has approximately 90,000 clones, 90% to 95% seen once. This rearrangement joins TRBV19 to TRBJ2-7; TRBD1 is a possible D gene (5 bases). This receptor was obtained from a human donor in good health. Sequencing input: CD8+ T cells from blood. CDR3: CASSMAGQTPYEQYF. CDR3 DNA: TGTGCCAGTAGTATGGCAGGGCAGACCCCCTACGAGCAGTACTTC.